The 11 T cell receptor beta chains listed next were all sequenced from one sample in a study of blood T cell repertoires in COVID-19. The repertoire was sequenced with immunoSEQ multiplex PCR; TCRdb's copy has only in-frame clones and lacks some. The sample records roughly 120,000 clones, 75% to 90% being singletons. Material for sequencing was peripheral blood. All receptors come from a man aged 25 to 40 with acute or convalescent COVID-19.

This chain connects TRBV7-2 to TRBJ1-2; 9 nucleotides align to TRBD1. This CDR3 spans 14 amino acids. The J segment lost 4 bases and the V segment lost 4 bases, leaving 4 bases of the junction unmatched. Germline V gene sequence: CDR1 SGHTA, CDR2 FQGNSA. CDR3 protein: CASSSGTGPYGYTF. Here the CDR3 DNA reads TGTGCCAGCAGCTCGGGGACAGGGCCCTATGGCTACACCTTC. Together with reference TRBV7-2 and TRBJ1-2, the CDR3 gives the full variable domain: GAGVSQSPSNKVTEKGKDVELRCDPISGHTALYWYRQSLGQGLEFLIYFQGNSAPDKSGLPSDRFSAERTGGSVSTLTIQRTQQEDSAVYLCASSSGTGPYGYTFGSGTRLTVV.

The rearrangement joins TRBV9 to TRBJ2-5; 9 bases are a match to TRBD2. Trimming at V came to 0 bases and at J to 5 bases, leaving 11 bases not matched to a gene. This CDR3 is built from 17 residues. CDR1 SGDLS and CDR2 YYNGEE come from the germline V gene. CDR3 sequence (DNA): TGTGCCAGCAGCGTAGAATTAAGAGCGGGAGGCGGGGAGACCCAGTACTTC. It specifies CASSVELRAGGGETQYF.

This chain links TRBV7-9 with TRBJ2-7; 7 bases match TRBD1. Germline CDR1 SEHNR, CDR2 FQNEAQ (reference sequence). The CDR3 sequence is 14 residues long. With 5 bases clipped from V and 3 bases from J, the junction kept 7 bases outside the gene matches. The CDR3 protein is CASSIAGTDYEQYF. The CDR3 DNA is TGTGCCAGCAGCATCGCCGGGACAGACTACGAGCAGTACTTC.

V usage is TRBV9 and J usage is TRBJ2-3; 11 bases line up with TRBD2. There are 15 residues in the CDR3. V gave up 2 bases and J gave up 5 bases; unmatched junction bases: 4. Germline assignment: CDR1 SGDLS and CDR2 YYNGEE. DNA for the CDR3: TGTGCCAGCAGCGTGGGGACTAGCGGACGAGATACGCAGTATTTT. This codes for CASSVGTSGRDTQYF.

This clone was observed many times. V usage is TRBV14 and J usage is TRBJ2-2, with D perhaps matching TRBD1 (5 bases). The V gene's germline CDR1 is SGHDN and CDR2 FVKESK. The V and J ends lost 5 bases and 3 bases respectively, with 22 bases between them. The CDR3 contains 18 residues. The CDR3 DNA follows: TGTGCCAGCAGCTTCAAGATAAGTCCAGGGAAGTACACCGGGGAGCTGTTTTTT. Amino acid sequence: CASSFKISPGKYTGELFF.

This chain joins TRBV6-5 and TRBJ2-7; D gene unclear. With 6 bases removed from V and 2 bases from J, the gap between germline ends came to 11 bases. The CDR3 has 13 residues. Germline V gene data show CDR1 as MNHEY and CDR2 as SVGAGI. The CDR3: CASSLPGPYEQYV. The CDR3 region has the DNA TGTGCCAGCAGCTTACCTGGCCCCTACGAGCAGTACGTC.

The chain joins TRBV28 to TRBJ1-6, with TRBD1 identical over 9 bases. V lost 2 bases and J lost 7; bases outside the gene matches: 6. CDR1 and CDR2 (germline): MDHEN, SYDVKM. The CDR3 extends over 16 amino acids. DNA for the CDR3: TGTGCCAGCAGTTTAGCCCGGACAGGGGAGAATTCACCCCTCCACTTT. This codes for CASSLARTGENSPLHF.

The gene calls are TRBV7-9 and TRBJ2-3, with D unresolved. The germline V gene has CDR1 SEHNR and CDR2 FQNEAQ (reference sequence). The ends were cut back, 2 bases at V and 0 bases at J, with 9 bases in the middle. The CDR3 runs to 15 residues. This chain's CDR3 is CASSLPYTSTDTQYF. For the CDR3, the DNA is TGTGCCAGCAGCTTACCCTATACTAGCACAGATACGCAGTATTTT.

The V gene is TRBV6-6, the J gene TRBJ2-7; 8 bases are shared with TRBD1. J gave up 2 bases and V 5 bases, and 5 bases lay outside the gene matches. From germline, CDR1 is MNHNY and CDR2 SVGAGI (reference sequence). The CDR3 totals 14 residues. Here the CDR3 reads CASSDRDRTYEQYV. The CDR3 DNA reads as TGTGCCAGCAGTGATCGGGACAGGACCTACGAGCAGTACGTC.

This chain joins TRBV7-8 and TRBJ1-1, with D uncertain. Trimming left V 4 bases short and J 0 bases short, with 9 bases between. The CDR3 length is 14 residues. Per germline, CDR1 SGHVS and CDR2 FQNEAQ. CDR3 region: CASSWKTLNTEAFF. The CDR3 region has the DNA TGTGCCAGCAGCTGGAAGACTTTGAACACTGAAGCTTTCTTT.

This sequence joins TRBV5-1 and TRBJ2-5; 7 nucleotides match TRBD1. Germline CDR1 reads SGHRS; CDR2 reads YFSETQ. Trimming removed 4 bases from V and 5 bases from J; junction bases left unmatched: 8. There are 14 residues in the CDR3. The CDR3 reads CASSLTGSPETQYF. CDR3 sequence (DNA): TGCGCCAGCAGCCTGACAGGGAGCCCTGAGACCCAGTACTTC.